The clone carrying this T cell receptor (beta chain) was seen repeatedly, ten times or more. Its target is not known. Synthesis of TCR cDNA relied on 5'RACE template switching, which attached a universal primer site and UMIs. TCRdb reprocessed the 5' RACE reads with MiXCR, giving one entry per CDR3 protein. The data contain some 320,000 distinct CDR3 sequences, 7.5% to 9.5% of them seen just once; the ten biggest clones take up around 3.4%. The sample is drawn from a study of T cells after yellow fever vaccination. Whole-study results and caveats: Detected again after the booster were most primary-vaccination clones, at 95% to 96% CD4 and 88% CD8. A small share of clonotypes appeared in both CD4 and CD8 compartments. It was the secondary response that reached its peak faster, day 5 versus 15, but it was weaker.

The V gene's germline CDR1 is MNHEY and CDR2 SVGEGT. Trimming stripped 4 bases from V and 4 bases from J, with 10 bases between. The CDR3 has 13 residues. This TCR was sampled from a man between 18 and 35 years old who received the YFV17D yellow fever vaccine. This chain joins TRBV6-2 or TRBV6-3 and TRBJ1-1; no clear D. The sequenced sample was CD4+ T cells sorted from PBMCs, obtained 5 days after the yellow fever booster vaccination. CDR3 amino acids: CASSFQDGTEAFF. As DNA, the CDR3 is TGTGCCAGCAGTTTTCAGGATGGCACTGAAGCTTTCTTT.